The next 18 T cell receptor beta chains were all read from a single sample in a study of T cells in Graves' hyperthyroidism and ophthalmopathy. Amplification yielded TCR beta CDR3 regions, with RNA transcripts as the source. The HTBI primer set drove a first-round RT-PCR of the TCR CDR3. TCRdb recomputed calls from the multiplex PCR reads with MiXCR, one row per CDR3 protein. The sample holds 450,000 to 650,000 distinct CDR3 sequences, over 15% seen once. Source material: blood. Receptor source: a woman aged 18-35 years with Graves' ophthalmopathy.

This clonotype was seen at least ten times. The gene calls are TRBV2 and TRBJ2-7; 9 bases fit TRBD2. The V gene's germline CDR1 is SNHLY and CDR2 FYNNEI. The CDR3 runs 13 residues. The ends lost 7 bases at V and 2 bases at J; junction bases unmatched: 3. CDR3 amino acids: CASTSGITYEQYF. DNA of the CDR3: TGTGCCAGCACTAGCGGGATCACCTACGAGCAGTACTTC. The variable domain in full, completed from reference TRBV2 and TRBJ2-7, reads EPEVTQTPSHQVTQMGQEVILRCVPISNHLYFYWYRQILGQKVEFLVSFYNNEISEKSEIFDDQFSVERPDGSNFTLKIRSTKLEDSAMYFCASTSGITYEQYFGPGTRLTVT.

The sample holds many counts of this clonotype. The V call is TRBV5-1, the J call TRBJ1-1, with D hard to call. Per germline, CDR1 SGHRS and CDR2 YFSETQ. The CDR3 has 14 residues. Trimming took 3 bases from V and 1 from J, leaving 10 bases between them. The CDR3 nucleotides read TGCGCCAGCAGCTCGGCGGCTCAGAACACTGAAGCTTTCTTT. Translation: CASSSAAQNTEAFF. The full variable domain, its missing parts supplied by reference TRBV5-1 and TRBJ1-1, is KAGVTQTPRYLIKTRGQQVTLSCSPISGHRSVSWYQQTPGQGLQFLFEYFSETQRNKGNFPGRFSGRQFSNSRSEMNVSTLELGDSALYLCASSSAAQNTEAFFGQGTRLTVV.

This chain connects TRBV3-1 to TRBJ2-3, with TRBD2 matching 9 bases. CDR3 length: 16 residues. The trim removed 4 bases at V and 4 bases at J, leaving 9 bases unmatched. Germline V CDR1 and CDR2: LGHDT, YNNKEL (reference sequence). CDR3 DNA: TGTGCCAGCAGCCCGACTCATAGCGGGAGTGCAGATACGCAGTATTTT. Protein product: CASSPTHSGSADTQYF.

A word on this clonotype: No conserved phenylalanine or tryptophan ends this CDR3, so it is likely a read error. The V and J genes are TRBV2 and TRBJ1-1, with 8 bases matching TRBD1. J gave up 6 bases and V 5 bases, and 8 bases lay outside the gene matches. This CDR3 contains 14 residues. CDR1 is SNHLY and CDR2 is FYNNEI in the germline V gene. The CDR3 DNA sequence: TGTGCCAGCAGTCCTTGGACAGGGCGGGCTGAAGCTTTCCTT. Amino acids: CASSPWTGRAEAFL.

This clonotype was recorded a few times. The chain uses TRBV9 and TRBJ2-1; D is possibly TRBD2 (7 bases). Trimming left V 4 bases short and J 8 bases short, with 16 bases between. There are 14 residues in the CDR3. CDR1 and CDR2 from the germline V gene are SGDLS and YYNGEE. This CDR3 is CASSFDVGGDEQFF. For the CDR3, the DNA is TGTGCCAGCAGCTTTGACGTAGGGGGGGATGAGCAGTTCTTC.

This clonotype was counted ten times or more. The chain is built from TRBV7-2 and TRBJ2-1; D remains unclear. CDR3 size: 15 residues. Deletions cut 5 bases from V and 3 bases from J, with 14 bases between. Germline V lookup: CDR1 SGHTA, CDR2 FQGNSA. CDR3 sequence: CASSVQGGGYNEQFF. The CDR3 coding sequence is TGTGCCAGCAGCGTTCAAGGCGGTGGCTACAATGAGCAGTTCTTC.

This clonotype was counted only a few times. The chain uses TRBV20-1 and TRBJ2-7, with D perhaps matching TRBD2 (5 bases). CDR3 length: 12 residues. Trimming removed 3 bases from V and 0 bases from J, with 6 bases in between. Germline-derived CDR1 and CDR2 are DFQATT and SNEGSKA (reference sequence). The CDR3 here is CSASGDSYEQYF. CDR3 bases: TGCAGTGCTAGCGGGGACTCCTACGAGCAGTACTTC.

The chain has TRBV20-1 and TRBJ2-7; D may be TRBD1 (6 bases). V was trimmed by 2 bases and J by 7 bases, leaving 21 bases between them. CDR3 length: 15 residues. Germline CDR1 is DFQATT and CDR2 is SNEGSKA (reference sequence). Here the CDR3 DNA reads TGCAGTGCTAGAAAAGTGGGCCGACAGGTAGCGGAGCAGTACTTC. This encodes CSARKVGRQVAEQYF.

Ten or more counts support this clonotype. CDR3 bases: TGTGCCAGCAGCTCTTTCGGGACGGTTATACGCGAGCAGTACTTC. Residues: CASSSFGTVIREQYF. V and J are TRBV7-2 and TRBJ2-7; D may match TRBD1 or TRBD2 (5 bases each). With 4 bases removed from V and 6 bases from J, the gap between germline ends came to 19 bases. Germline loops: CDR1 SGHTA, CDR2 FQGNSA. There are 15 residues in the CDR3.

The chain couples TRBV5-5 to TRBJ2-1; D perhaps matches TRBD1 (8 bases). From germline, CDR1 is SGHKS and CDR2 YYEKEE (reference sequence). Trimming cost V 4 bases and J 7 bases, with 18 bases left between them. The CDR3 spans 15 residues. Here the CDR3 reads CASSPADREGNEQFF. DNA for the CDR3: TGTGCCAGCAGCCCGGCGGACAGGGAGGGAAATGAGCAGTTCTTC.

This clonotype was seen ten or more times. The chain links TRBV4-2 to TRBJ2-3; 8 bases are shared with TRBD2. This CDR3 spans 15 amino acids. From germline, CDR1 is LGHNA and CDR2 YNFKEQ. V shed 2 bases, J shed 6 bases, and the junction held 7 bases outside the gene matches. CDR3 residues: CASSQRQREYDTQYF. The CDR3 nucleotides read TGTGCCAGCAGCCAAAGACAGCGGGAGTATGATACGCAGTATTTT.

In its sample, this clonotype was seen many times. V usage is TRBV27 and J usage is TRBJ2-7; TRBD1 or TRBD2 may be the D gene (6 bases each). The ends were cut back, 5 bases at V and 3 bases at J, with 20 bases in the middle. This CDR3 has 16 residues. Germline assignment: CDR1 MNHEY and CDR2 SMNVEV (reference sequence). The CDR3 DNA follows: TGTGCCAGCAGTCCGGACTGGAGGGGGGCGGTCTACGAGCAGTACTTC. It is translated as CASSPDWRGAVYEQYF.

In its sample, this clonotype was seen a few times. V usage is TRBV5-8 and J usage is TRBJ2-7; 13 bases match TRBD2. Germline CDR1 is SGHTS and CDR2 is YDEGEE. This CDR3 comprises 15 residues. V lost 4 bases to trimming and J lost 3 bases; unmatched junction nucleotides: 4. For the CDR3, the DNA is TGTGCCAGCAGCCGGGGGACTAGCGGGGACTACGAGCAGTACTTC. Protein product: CASSRGTSGDYEQYF. The complete variable domain, with remaining parts taken from reference TRBV5-8 and TRBJ2-7, reads EAGVTQSPTHLIKTRGQQATLRCSPISGHTSVYWYQQALGLGLQFLLWYDEGEERNRGNFPPRFSGRQFPNYSSELNVNALELEDSALYLCASSRGTSGDYEQYFGPGTRLTVT.

This clonotype was observed at least ten times. The rearrangement links TRBV20-1 to TRBJ2-7, with TRBD1 identical over 7 bases. This CDR3 comprises 14 residues. Unmatched junction bases numbered 11, after V lost 6 bases and J lost 3 bases. The germline CDR1 and CDR2 sequences are DFQATT and SNEGSKA (reference sequence). The CDR3 nucleotides read TGCAGTGCCCAGGGACAGAGAAGTGACTACGAGCAGTACTTC. Its protein is CSAQGQRSDYEQYF.

The chain carries TRBV10-3 and TRBJ2-5, with TRBD1 matching over 12 bases. The V gene end was trimmed by 6 bases and the J gene end by 6 bases; junction bases not matched to a gene: 8. This CDR3 is built from 15 residues. CDR1 and CDR2 (germline): ENHRY, SYGVKD. The CDR3 DNA sequence: TGTGCCATCAGCGCCGGGACAGGGGGCAGTCAGACCCAGTACTTC. This gives the protein CAISAGTGGSQTQYF.

This clonotype was picked up many times. The rearrangement uses TRBV20-1 and TRBJ2-3, with 8 bases that match TRBD2. V lost 0 bases and J lost 4; bases outside the gene matches: 6. This CDR3 comprises 15 residues. CDR1 DFQATT and CDR2 SNEGSKA come from the germline V gene (reference sequence). The CDR3 nucleotides read TGCAGTGCTAGAGACCGAAGCGGGGGCCCAGATACGCAGTATTTT. Encoded protein: CSARDRSGGPDTQYF.

The chain carries TRBV9 and TRBJ1-2; 7 nucleotides match TRBD1. V trimming: 1 base; J trimming: 0 bases; junction bases outside the gene matches: 9. CDR1 is SGDLS and CDR2 is YYNGEE in the germline V gene. The CDR3 consists of 17 residues. Written as DNA, the CDR3 is TGTGCCAGCAGCGTATTACCGGGACAGCCATCTAACTATGGCTACACCTTC. This gives the protein CASSVLPGQPSNYGYTF.

This chain connects TRBV6-1 to TRBJ2-1, with TRBD1 as a possible D gene (7 bases). V lost 4 bases and J 8 bases, leaving 33 bases between the germline ends. The germline V gene encodes CDR1 MNHNS and CDR2 SASEGT. The CDR3 loop spans 20 amino acids. The CDR3 here is CASSVFPQVRARGELDEQFF. CDR3 DNA sequence: TGTGCCAGCAGTGTGTTCCCCCAGGTTAGGGCCAGGGGGGAGTTGGATGAGCAGTTCTTC.